The 3 T cell receptor beta chains presented below share a single source sample, sequenced in a study of T cell responses to AZD1222 COVID-19 vaccine. TCRdb keeps only in-frame clones here, not all; method: immunoSEQ multiplex PCR. The sample lists 75,000 to 95,000 clones, about 85% occurring once. This sample comprised peripheral blood, obtained on day 0 of AZD1222 vaccination. Receptors originate from an adult in good health.

In DNA, the CDR3 is TGTGCCAGCAGCCTCACAACCGGGACTAGCGGGGGGGCACTCAACCAAGAGACCCAGTACTTC. Amino acid sequence: CASSLTTGTSGGALNQETQYF. This sequence joins TRBV6-2 or TRBV6-3 and TRBJ2-5, with 16 bases matching TRBD2. V trimming: 6 bases; J trimming: 0 bases; junction bases outside the gene matches: 16. The CDR3 is 21 amino acids. The germline gives CDR1 MNHEY, CDR2 SVGEGT.

The chain uses TRBV1 and TRBJ2-3; the D call in the table, TRBD1, was not verified against the DNA. TRBV1 is annotated as a pseudogene. The CDR3 has 16 amino acids. In DNA, the CDR3 is TGCACCAGCAGCCCCTTGATCGGACAGGCCACAGATACGCAGTATTTT. It yields the protein CTSSPLIGQATDTQYF.

This rearrangement joins TRBV9 to TRBJ2-3; 11 nucleotides align to TRBD2. The CDR3 runs 17 residues. The V segment lost 0 bases and the J segment 2 bases; nucleotides outside the gene matches: 5. CDR1 SGDLS and CDR2 YYNGEE come from the germline V gene. The CDR3 nucleotides are TGTGCCAGCAGCGTAGGATCGACTAGCGGGAACACAGATACGCAGTATTTT. Its translation: CASSVGSTSGNTDTQYF.